These 18 T cell receptor beta chains came from one sample sequenced in a study of cytomegalovirus exposure and HLA in healthy donors (dated by TCRdb to the late 2010s). Receptors were amplified or captured by the immunoSEQ multiplex PCR assay. In its TCRdb copy, this immuneACCESS table keeps in-frame sequences only and misses some clones. Where compared with another copy, unresolved V genes explain less than half of these, and the others have no known cause. For this sample the table gives over 250,000 clones, of which approximately 86% were detected only once. Of the sample, approximately 1% is held by the ten largest clones. Sequencing was performed on PBMCs. These receptors were obtained from a woman between 18 and 30 years old in good health and CMV-seronegative.

The CDR3 DNA reads TGCGCCAGCAGCTTGGCCGGGGAGTCAAACTATGGCTACACCTTC. It yields the protein CASSLAGESNYGYTF. This chain connects TRBV5-1 to TRBJ1-2; D gene unclear. Germline loops: CDR1 SGHRS, CDR2 YFSETQ. The length of the CDR3 is 15 residues. Between the trimmed V and J ends, which lost 0 bases and 2 bases, there was a span of 11 bases.

The CDR3 is CASSYSKGGGNYGYTF. CDR3 DNA sequence: TGTGCCAGCAGTTACTCGAAGGGCGGGGGGAACTATGGCTACACCTTC. The V gene is TRBV6-5, the J gene TRBJ1-2; possible D gene TRBD1, 5 bases. The CDR3 is 16 residues long. V lost 0 bases to trimming and J lost 2 bases, with 13 bases between them. Germline V gene lookup returns CDR1 MNHEY and CDR2 SVGAGI.

Only one count was recorded for this clone. The V gene is TRBV5-4, the J gene TRBJ2-7, with 8 bases lining up with TRBD1. The CDR3 contains 16 residues. CDR1 SGHNT and CDR2 YYREEE come from the germline V gene (reference sequence). The V segment lost 2 bases and the J segment 0 bases; nucleotides outside the gene matches: 7. CDR3 DNA: TGTGCCAGCAGCTTTAACCAGGGGGCCTACTCCTACGAGCAGTACTTC. It is translated as CASSFNQGAYSYEQYF.

The chain uses TRBV29-1 and TRBJ1-5; 7 positions agree with TRBD1. Germline V gene lookup returns CDR1 SQVTM and CDR2 ANQGSEA. With V trimmed by 4 bases and J by 4 bases, 4 bases remained unmatched. The CDR3 is 13 residues long. CDR3 in DNA: TGCAGCGTTGCGGCAGGGGGGAATCAGCCCCAGCATTTT. This sequence encodes CSVAAGGNQPQHF.

The rearrangement joins TRBV7-2 to TRBJ1-3; D remains ambiguous. Germline CDR1 reads SGHTA; CDR2 reads FQGNSA. V shed 5 bases and J shed 4 bases, with 21 bases lying between them. This CDR3 is built from 17 residues. CDR3 coding DNA: TGTGCCAGCAGCCCACCAGGTGTCGGGGTGGGCGGAAACACCATATATTTT. Its translation is CASSPPGVGVGGNTIYF.

The chain is built from TRBV29-1 and TRBJ2-2; 13 bases fit TRBD2. V shed 7 bases and J 4 bases; nucleotides not matched to a gene: 9. This CDR3 has 16 amino acids. The germline V gene has CDR1 SQVTM and CDR2 ANQGSEA. CDR3 bases: TGCAGCGCTTACTTACTAGCGGGAGGGACCACCGGGGAGCTGTTTTTT. It codes for CSAYLLAGGTTGELFF.

The chain couples TRBV4-3 to TRBJ2-3, with D possibly matching TRBD2 (5 bases). Trimming took 0 bases from V and 2 from J, leaving 21 bases between them. CDR1 LGHNA and CDR2 YSLEER come from the germline V gene. CDR3 length: 19 amino acids. The DNA for the CDR3 is TGCGCCAGCAGCCAAGATATGGAGGTGAGGAGCGGTCTCACAGATACGCAGTATTTT. Protein sequence: CASSQDMEVRSGLTDTQYF.

V and J are TRBV29-1 and TRBJ1-2, with D perhaps TRBD1 (6 bases). The germline CDR1 and CDR2 sequences are SQVTM and ANQGSEA. The CDR3 runs to 16 residues. V was pared by 4 bases and J by 3 bases, with 21 bases between. The CDR3 DNA is TGCAGCGTTGGAGTCCCAGGGGCAGAGAACGACTATGGCTACACCTTC. Its protein is CSVGVPGAENDYGYTF.

CDR3 sequence: CASSTTGDYGYTF. CDR3 sequence (DNA): TGTGCCAGCAGTACGACAGGGGACTATGGCTACACCTTC. The chain employs TRBV6-1 and TRBJ1-2; 8 nucleotides match TRBD1. The CDR3 loop spans 13 amino acids. Per the germline V gene, CDR1 is MNHNS and CDR2 is SASEGT. Trimming at V came to 5 bases and at J to 3 bases, leaving 2 bases not matched to a gene.

The chain uses TRBV4-2 and TRBJ1-1; 12 bases align to TRBD1. Germline V lookup: CDR1 LGHNA, CDR2 YNFKEQ. The V and J ends lost 0 bases and 0 bases, in that order; junction bases with no gene match: 11. The CDR3 spans 20 residues. This CDR3 reads CASSQDLFWGTGGLNTEAFF. The CDR3 DNA follows: TGTGCCAGCAGCCAAGATCTTTTTTGGGGGACAGGGGGCCTGAACACTGAAGCTTTCTTT.

V is TRBV7-2 and J is TRBJ1-2; 9 nucleotides match TRBD1. V shed 5 bases, J shed 5 bases, and the junction held 9 bases outside the gene matches. CDR1 is SGHTA, CDR2 FQGNSA, per germline. CDR3 length: 15 amino acids. CDR3 sequence: CASSPETGGFYGYTF. In DNA, the CDR3 is TGTGCCAGCAGCCCAGAAACAGGGGGCTTTTATGGCTACACCTTC.

This clone was found once. The chain couples TRBV2 to TRBJ1-5; D gene uncertain. From germline, CDR1 is SNHLY and CDR2 FYNNEI. This CDR3 comprises 14 residues. The V gene lost 4 bases and the J gene lost 2 bases, with 9 bases spanning the gap. The CDR3: CASSALSGNQPQHF. The CDR3 DNA reads TGTGCCAGCAGTGCTCTGAGTGGCAATCAGCCCCAGCATTTT.

This chain links TRBV19 with TRBJ2-7; 10 bases map to TRBD1. V lost 5 bases, J lost 2 bases, and 3 bases stayed unmatched. CDR1 is LNHDA, CDR2 SQIVND, per germline (reference sequence). CDR3 length: 14 amino acids. This chain's CDR3 is CASSPGQGTYEQYF. CDR3 DNA: TGTGCCAGTAGTCCGGGACAGGGGACCTACGAGCAGTACTTC.

The gene calls are TRBV7-8 and TRBJ1-1; D not resolved. Per the germline V gene, CDR1 is SGHVS and CDR2 is FQNEAQ. The V gene lost 3 bases and the J gene lost 2 bases, with 10 bases spanning the gap. The CDR3 covers 14 residues. The CDR3 loop reads CASSFGLRNTEAFF. DNA of the CDR3: TGTGCCAGCAGCTTCGGACTGCGTAACACTGAAGCTTTCTTT. The full variable domain, rest sourced from reference TRBV7-8 and TRBJ1-1, is GAGVSQSPRYKVAKRGQDVALRCDPISGHVSLFWYQQALGQGPEFLTYFQNEAQLDKSGLPSDRFFAERPEGSVSTLKIQRTQQEDSAVYLCASSFGLRNTEAFFGQGTRLTVV.

This sequence joins TRBV13 and TRBJ2-5, with D tentatively TRBD2 (5 bases). The CDR3 is 18 amino acids. Germline V gene lookup returns CDR1 PRHDT and CDR2 FYEKMQ (reference sequence). Trimming stripped 1 base from V and 7 bases from J, with 25 bases between. The CDR3 nucleotides read TGTGCCAGCAGCTTAGTACCGAGGGTAGCCGATACGACGTGGACCCAGTACTTC. Its translation: CASSLVPRVADTTWTQYF.

This chain joins TRBV6-1 and TRBJ2-7; 13 nucleotides agree with TRBD2. CDR1 MNHNS and CDR2 SASEGT come from the germline V gene. V trimming: 5 bases; J trimming: 2 bases; junction bases outside the gene matches: 3. This CDR3 has 15 residues. The CDR3 loop reads CASSLLAGGAYEQYF. The CDR3 coding sequence is TGTGCCAGCAGTTTACTAGCGGGAGGGGCCTACGAGCAGTACTTC.

This chain joins TRBV7-4 and TRBJ1-1, with 8 nucleotides matching TRBD1. Unmatched junction bases numbered 15, after V lost 5 bases and J lost 1 base. The CDR3 covers 18 residues. Germline V gives CDR1 SGHVT, CDR2 SQSDAQ. Written as DNA, the CDR3 is TGTGCCAGCAGCATCCGATCGGACAGGGCCCATACGAACACTGAAGCTTTCTTT. This encodes CASSIRSDRAHTNTEAFF.

The chain has TRBV18 and TRBJ1-2; TRBD1 might be the D (6 bases). Germline values: CDR1 KGHSH, CDR2 LQKENI. Trimming pared 6 bases from V and 8 bases from J, leaving 19 bases between. The CDR3 is 14 amino acids. CDR3 sequence (DNA): TGTGCCAGCTCCCCTGACCGGGACACCGGGGGCTACACCTTC. Its protein product is CASSPDRDTGGYTF.